This entry lists 28 T cell receptor beta chains sequenced from one sample in a study of T-cell memory formation after mild COVID-19 (dated by TCRdb to 2020 to 2023). Receptors were amplified or captured by 5' RACE. Instrument on record: Illumina NovaSeq 6000. The public reads were reanalyzed by TCRdb: fastp trimming at Q25, MiXCR alignment, in-frame beta chains only. A single entry per CDR3 protein holds the most common genes and DNA from its merged rows. In all, the sample holds tens of thousands of distinct CDR3 sequences, and roughly an eighth of those were seen once. Clones ranked in the top ten supply under 30% of the sample. Sequenced material: PBMCs or a T cell subset sorted from them (not recorded which). These receptors all come from a man younger than 35 who had mild COVID-19 (a few samples of this study predate the infection). The sample titles of this study are shuffled in the database, so cell type and time point are left out; the donor was told from shared clones.

Ten or more counts support this clonotype. The gene calls are TRBV7-9 and TRBJ1-4; D gene uncertain. Germline V gene lookup returns CDR1 SEHNR and CDR2 FQNEAQ (reference sequence). Trimming left V 0 bases short and J 0 bases short, with 2 bases between. There are 14 residues in the CDR3. CDR3 DNA sequence: TGTGCCAGCAGCTTAGCAGCAACTAATGAAAAACTGTTTTTT. It translates to CASSLAATNEKLFF.

This rearrangement joins TRBV10-3 to TRBJ2-5, with 7 bases identical to TRBD2. The CDR3 is made up of 18 amino acids. V was clipped by 0 bases and J by 2 bases; unmatched bases: 12. CDR1 ENHRY and CDR2 SYGVKD come from the germline V gene. As DNA, the CDR3 is TGTGCCATCAGTGAGTCGTCCGCCGGGGGGTTACCTCAAGAGACCCAGTACTTC. The encoded protein is CAISESSAGGLPQETQYF.

This clonotype was seen repeatedly, ten times or more. The genes are TRBV4-3 and TRBJ1-4; maybe TRBD1 (6 bases). CDR1 is LGHNA and CDR2 is YSLEER in the germline V gene. The CDR3 extends over 16 amino acids. V shed 0 bases and J shed 7 bases, with 15 bases lying between them. CDR3 region: CASSQDRGSNGEKLFF. The DNA of the CDR3 is TGCGCCAGCAGCCAAGATAGGGGGTCCAATGGTGAAAAACTGTTTTTT.

Ten or more counts support this clonotype. The chain carries TRBV15 and TRBJ2-5; D remains unclear. The CDR3 length is 12 residues. Germline CDR1 LNHNV, CDR2 YYDKDF (reference sequence). The V gene lost 1 base and the J gene lost 5 bases, with 5 bases spanning the gap. The CDR3 protein is CATSRVGETQYF. The CDR3 region has the DNA TGTGCCACCAGCAGAGTGGGCGAGACCCAGTACTTC.

The chain employs TRBV6-4 and TRBJ1-5; tentatively, D is TRBD1 (6 bases). The CDR3 sequence is 16 residues long. With 0 bases removed from V and 1 base from J, the gap between germline ends came to 10 bases. Per the germline V gene, CDR1 is MRHNA and CDR2 is SNTAGT. The CDR3 reads CASSDSYRASNQPQHF. The CDR3 coding sequence is TGTGCCAGCAGTGACTCGTACAGGGCGAGCAATCAGCCCCAGCATTTT.

There are many counts of this clonotype. The genes are TRBV20-1 and TRBJ2-2; D is uncertain. The CDR3 totals 12 residues. The germline V gene encodes CDR1 DFQATT and CDR2 SNEGSKA (reference sequence). The V end was cut by 3 bases, the J end by 7 bases, with 9 bases between. The CDR3 coding sequence is TGCAGTGCTAGGCGTCACAGCGGGGAGCTGTTTTTT. This codes for CSARRHSGELFF.

This clonotype was seen more than once but under ten times. The CDR3 coding sequence is TGTGCCAGCAGGACGATGGGGTCGGGCAATCAGCCCCAGCATTTT. It translates to CASRTMGSGNQPQHF. The gene calls are TRBV28 and TRBJ1-5; no clear D. V was shortened by 6 bases and J by 2 bases, with 14 bases between the two germline ends. In germline, CDR1 is MDHEN, CDR2 SYDVKM. The CDR3 spans 15 residues.

This clonotype was observed at least ten times. The chain links TRBV24-1 to TRBJ2-2; TRBD1 aligns across 10 bases. From germline, CDR1 is KGHDR and CDR2 SFDVKD. J gave up 3 bases and V 9 bases, and 0 bases lay outside the gene matches. This CDR3 comprises 13 residues. The CDR3: CATGTGDTGELFF. The CDR3 DNA sequence: TGTGCCACCGGGACAGGGGACACCGGGGAGCTGTTTTTT.

In its sample, this clonotype was seen many times. The chain employs TRBV5-8 and TRBJ2-5, with D perhaps being TRBD1 or TRBD2 (5 bases each). Germline V gene sequence: CDR1 SGHTS, CDR2 YDEGEE. Trimming took 4 bases from V and 4 from J, leaving 20 bases between them. The CDR3 sequence is 16 residues long. This chain's CDR3 is CASSRKGTRRGETQYF. In DNA, the CDR3 is TGTGCCAGCAGCCGCAAAGGGACGAGACGAGGAGAGACCCAGTACTTC.

In its sample, this clonotype was seen many times. The V and J genes are TRBV7-2 and TRBJ1-1; TRBD1 might be the D (6 bases). The CDR3 is 16 amino acids. V gave up 1 base and J gave up 1 base, with 13 bases separating them. From germline, CDR1 is SGHTA and CDR2 FQGNSA. As DNA, the CDR3 is TGTGCCAGCAGCTTAGGGGGGACACCCTCGAACACTGAAGCTTTCTTT. It encodes CASSLGGTPSNTEAFF.

At least ten counts were recorded for this clonotype. The V and J genes are TRBV7-3 and TRBJ2-1, with 7 positions matching TRBD2. The germline V gene has CDR1 SGHTA and CDR2 FQGTGA. The V and J ends lost 5 bases and 0 bases, in that order; junction bases with no gene match: 1. The CDR3 is made up of 14 amino acids. CDR3: CASSTGGSYNEQFF. CDR3 nucleotide sequence: TGTGCCAGCAGCACGGGGGGCTCCTACAATGAGCAGTTCTTC.

This clonotype showed up just a few times. This chain uses TRBV18 with TRBJ2-3, with TRBD2 matching over 12 bases. CDR1 KGHSH and CDR2 LQKENI come from the germline V gene. V was pared by 0 bases and J by 6 bases, with 4 bases of the junction left unmatched. The CDR3 has 16 amino acids. CDR3 nucleotides: TGTGCCAGCTCACCACCGACTAGCGGGGGTGTGGATACGCAGTATTTT. Protein sequence: CASSPPTSGGVDTQYF.

This clonotype was seen many times. This chain joins TRBV20-1 and TRBJ1-1; D might be TRBD1 (5 bases). The germline CDR1 and CDR2 sequences are DFQATT and SNEGSKA (reference sequence). V was trimmed by 0 bases and J by 3 bases, leaving 14 bases between them. The CDR3 is 15 residues long. The CDR3 DNA is TGCAGTGCTAGAGATCCGCAGGGTTCGTACACTGAAGCTTTCTTT. Protein product: CSARDPQGSYTEAFF.

This clonotype was recorded at least ten times. CDR3 region: CASSPRQSSGANVLTF. Written as DNA, the CDR3 is TGCGCCAGCAGCCCAAGACAGAGCTCTGGGGCCAACGTCCTGACTTTC. The V gene is TRBV5-1, the J gene TRBJ2-6, with D perhaps matching TRBD1 (5 bases). The CDR3 is 16 amino acids. Trimming pared 4 bases from V and 0 bases from J, leaving 11 bases between. Germline loops: CDR1 SGHRS, CDR2 YFSETQ.

The sample holds a few counts of this clonotype. The J gene is TRBJ2-1, the V gene TRBV7-2; no clear D gene. The germline CDR1 and CDR2 sequences are SGHTA and FQGNSA. Trimming left V 1 base short and J 0 bases short, with 4 bases between. This CDR3 has 14 amino acids. The CDR3 sequence: CASSLVPSYNEQFF. In DNA, the CDR3 is TGTGCCAGCAGCTTAGTGCCCTCCTACAATGAGCAGTTCTTC.

This clonotype was counted many times. The chain uses TRBV24-1 and TRBJ2-3, with 7 bases that match TRBD1. This CDR3 contains 12 residues. Germline V lookup: CDR1 KGHDR, CDR2 SFDVKD. With 7 bases clipped from V and 5 bases from J, the junction kept 2 bases outside the gene matches. The CDR3 spells CATRGGGDTQYF. For the CDR3, the DNA is TGTGCCACCAGAGGGGGCGGAGATACGCAGTATTTT.

The chain couples TRBV6-1 to TRBJ1-2; D call uncertain. From germline, CDR1 is MNHNS and CDR2 SASEGT. Trimming removed 1 base at V and 7 bases at J, with 10 bases between. The CDR3 length is 13 residues. CDR3 region: CASSEGRAGGYTF. The CDR3 nucleotides read TGTGCCAGCAGTGAAGGGCGGGCCGGTGGCTACACCTTC.

This clonotype was seen ten or more times. The rearrangement joins TRBV10-3 to TRBJ1-2; the D is unclear. This CDR3 has 14 amino acids. Trimming cost V 3 bases and J 0 bases, with 8 bases left between them. The V gene's germline CDR1 is ENHRY and CDR2 SYGVKD. In nucleotides, the CDR3 is TGTGCCATCAGTGAACGAGTGGCTAACTATGGCTACACCTTC. Its protein product is CAISERVANYGYTF.

This clonotype showed up many times. The V gene is TRBV30, the J gene TRBJ1-2; 9 nucleotides agree with TRBD1. V was pared by 3 bases and J by 8 bases, with 13 bases of the junction left unmatched. CDR1 and CDR2 from the germline V gene are GTSNPN and SVGIG (reference sequence). This CDR3 is built from 15 residues. Written as DNA, the CDR3 is TGTGCCTGGAGAGGGGTACAGGGGGCTTGGAAGGGCTACACCTTC. Translating it yields CAWRGVQGAWKGYTF.

This clonotype came up a few times. The chain carries TRBV25-1 and TRBJ2-7, with 7 nucleotides matching TRBD1. The V and J ends lost 9 bases and 1 base, in that order; junction bases with no gene match: 9. This CDR3 contains 14 residues. CDR1 and CDR2 (germline): MGHDK, SYGVNS. The CDR3 DNA reads as TGTGCCAGTACTCGGACAGGTCCTTCCTACGAGCAGTACTTC. Its translation: CASTRTGPSYEQYF.

This clonotype came up many times. The rearrangement uses TRBV18 and TRBJ2-1; 10 nucleotides align to TRBD1. Germline lookup yields CDR1 KGHSH and CDR2 LQKENI. The CDR3 extends over 15 amino acids. Germline trimming cut 6 bases from V and 4 bases from J; bases unmatched to any gene: 6. Here the CDR3 reads CASSQGQGSYNEQFF. The CDR3 region has the DNA TGTGCCAGCTCTCAGGGACAGGGGTCTTACAATGAGCAGTTCTTC.

This clonotype was counted at least ten times. V and J are TRBV4-3 and TRBJ2-5, with D perhaps TRBD1 (6 bases). The CDR3 runs 14 residues. V was cut by 4 bases and J by 4 bases, with 13 bases left in between. The germline V gene encodes CDR1 LGHNA and CDR2 YSLEER. The CDR3 reads CASSRSTGSETQYF. The CDR3 bases are TGCGCCAGCAGCCGCTCAACAGGGTCAGAGACCCAGTACTTC.

In this sample, this clonotype turned up many times. The chain has TRBV6-6 and TRBJ1-3, with 8 bases fitting TRBD1. Germline V lookup: CDR1 MNHNY, CDR2 SVGAGI (reference sequence). Trimming at V came to 5 bases and at J to 4 bases, leaving 4 bases not matched to a gene. This CDR3 contains 14 residues. CDR3 amino acids: CASSQGAEGNTIYF. The CDR3 region has the DNA TGTGCCAGCAGTCAGGGGGCGGAAGGAAACACCATATATTTT.

This sequence joins TRBV6-2 or TRBV6-3 and TRBJ1-2, with D uncertain. The V and J ends lost 5 bases and 4 bases respectively, with 11 bases between them. Germline CDR1 and CDR2: MNHEY and SVGEGT. The CDR3 is 13 residues long. The CDR3 coding sequence is TGTGCCAGCAGTCCGTCGATGGGCTATGGCTACACCTTC. Protein: CASSPSMGYGYTF.

This clonotype appeared many times. This chain uses TRBV27 with TRBJ2-1; 9 bases line up with TRBD2. With V trimmed by 3 bases and J by 8 bases, 11 bases remained unmatched. Germline V gene sequence: CDR1 MNHEY, CDR2 SMNVEV (reference sequence). The CDR3 covers 16 residues. The CDR3 DNA is TGTGCCAGCAGTTTCGTAATAGCGGGGGACGGGGATGAGCAGTTCTTC. It is translated as CASSFVIAGDGDEQFF.

This clonotype was recorded many times. This rearrangement joins TRBV5-1 to TRBJ1-4; D perhaps matches TRBD1 (6 bases). This CDR3 has 14 residues. V was cut by 0 bases and J by 8 bases, with 11 bases left in between. Germline lookup yields CDR1 SGHRS and CDR2 YFSETQ. The DNA for the CDR3 is TGCGCCAGCAGCTTGGGGAGGGGGGCCGAAAAACTGTTTTTT. Translation gives CASSLGRGAEKLFF.

At least ten counts were recorded for this clonotype. The chain has TRBV7-2 and TRBJ1-5; D unclear. Trimming cost V 3 bases and J 5 bases, with 14 bases left between them. The CDR3 has 15 amino acids. Germline assignment: CDR1 SGHTA and CDR2 FQGNSA. CDR3 amino acids: CASSLLGRTDQPQHF. The CDR3 DNA is TGTGCCAGCAGCTTGTTGGGCAGGACCGATCAGCCCCAGCATTTT.

In this sample, this clonotype turned up many times. The J gene is TRBJ1-1, the V gene TRBV5-4; D perhaps matches TRBD1 (5 bases). CDR3 length: 11 residues. Germline loops: CDR1 SGHNT, CDR2 YYREEE (reference sequence). Trimming stripped 8 bases from V and 10 bases from J, with 15 bases between. The CDR3 DNA reads as TGTGCCAGTCCCCGACAGAACACAGCTTTCTTT. As protein: CASPRQNTAFF.